Listed here is a single TCR beta chain. A 5'RACE template-switching step, the method used to make TCR cDNA, added a universal primer site and UMIs. TCRdb re-analysed the 5' RACE reads in MiXCR, keeping a single row per CDR3 protein. The table has 600,000 to 750,000 distinct CDR3 sequences, over 9% seen once; the top ten hold about 16%. The sample originates from a study of T cells after yellow fever vaccination. Study-wide background: Fractions with few cells were prepared using SMART-Seq v4 Ultra Low Input.

Specimen: PBMCs, collected on the day of the yellow fever booster vaccination. The clonotype comes from a man aged 30 to 39 who received the YFV17D yellow fever vaccine.

The CDR3 sequence is CASSLLRDLGETQYF. The CDR3 DNA is TGTGCCAGCAGCCTGCTCCGGGACCTCGGGGAGACCCAGTACTTC. The rearrangement links TRBV14 to TRBJ2-5; D may match TRBD1 or TRBD2 (5 bases each). There are 15 residues in the CDR3. Between the trimmed V and J ends, which lost 4 bases and 5 bases, there was a span of 17 bases. Germline CDR1 reads SGHDN; CDR2 reads FVKESK.